Listed below are T cell receptor beta chains from one sample, sequenced in a study of blood T cell repertoires in COVID-19. Data came from immunoSEQ multiplex PCR; TCRdb stores just in-frame clones and leaves some out. The sample has fewer than 300,000 clones, 75% to 90% seen once; the top ten hold roughly 5.9%. The sequenced sample was peripheral blood. Source of these receptors: a woman between 45 and 60 years old with COVID-19, enrolled during active disease. The conserved cysteine and the conserved F or W are not part of the CDR3 here. Fields, in order: V gene, J gene, CDR3 protein.

V gene: TRBV12-3/TRBV12-4
J gene: TRBJ1-1
CDR3 protein: ASIGTGNTEAF

V gene: TRBV11-2
J gene: TRBJ2-3
CDR3 protein: ASGGRATDTQY

V gene: TRBV5-6
J gene: TRBJ2-7
CDR3 protein: ASSFDFLTYEQY

V gene: TRBV3-1/TRBV3-2
J gene: TRBJ1-1
CDR3 protein: ASSQETAYTEAF

V gene: TRBV29-1
J gene: TRBJ1-1
CDR3 protein: SVVVQGADTEAF

V gene: TRBV15
J gene: TRBJ1-1
CDR3 protein: ATSRGGGLEGTEAF

V gene: TRBV30
J gene: TRBJ1-6
CDR3 protein: AWMGRVSPLH

V gene: TRBV19
J gene: TRBJ2-5
CDR3 protein: ASSRGTGKFETQY

V gene: TRBV7-3
J gene: TRBJ1-1
CDR3 protein: ASSPQGGSAF

V gene: TRBV15
J gene: TRBJ2-1
CDR3 protein: ANGLASHNEQF

V gene: TRBV5-1
J gene: TRBJ2-4
CDR3 protein: ASSSGTGANIQY

V gene: TRBV11-3
J gene: TRBJ1-6
CDR3 protein: ASSLWGLGTGDDSPLH

V gene: TRBV10-3
J gene: TRBJ1-1
CDR3 protein: AMNPGTGGTEAF

V gene: TRBV7-3
J gene: TRBJ2-3
CDR3 protein: ASSLSTDTQY

V gene: TRBV15
J gene: TRBJ2-5
CDR3 protein: ATSRELPSPSLGAPKTQY

V gene: TRBV4-3
J gene: TRBJ2-3
CDR3 protein: ASSQVRGLAPDTQY

V gene: TRBV18
J gene: TRBJ2-6
CDR3 protein: ASSPTGTVVLT

V gene: TRBV4-1
J gene: TRBJ1-2
CDR3 protein: ASSQTRTGVVGHT

V gene: TRBV11-2
J gene: TRBJ2-7
CDR3 protein: ASSPGLFPGEQY

V gene: TRBV3-1/TRBV3-2
J gene: TRBJ2-1
CDR3 protein: ASSSGLAGISYNEQF

V gene: TRBV19
J gene: TRBJ1-1
CDR3 protein: ASSDRRVNTEAF

V gene: TRBV5-1
J gene: TRBJ2-2
CDR3 protein: ASSPRTSGTSGGELF

V gene: TRBV24-1
J gene: TRBJ2-7
CDR3 protein: ATSGGGTGAYEQY

V gene: TRBV2
J gene: TRBJ1-3
CDR3 protein: ASSGEVTIY

V gene: TRBV10-1
J gene: TRBJ2-7
CDR3 protein: ASGQGGRDEQY

V gene: TRBV7-9
J gene: TRBJ2-1
CDR3 protein: ASREPTGGMEQF